The 12 T cell receptor beta chains given below trace back to one sample, sequenced in a study of cytomegalovirus exposure and HLA in healthy donors. The repertoire was sequenced with immunoSEQ multiplex PCR; TCRdb's copy has only in-frame clones and lacks some. Of over 200,000 clones detected, around 87% appear once; the ten largest clones hold 1.5% to 2.5%. Sequenced sample: PBMCs. The receptors originated from a woman aged 18-30 years in good health and CMV-seropositive.

This chain links TRBV28 with TRBJ1-2, with TRBD1 identical over 7 bases. The CDR3 sequence is 15 residues long. CDR1 is MDHEN and CDR2 is SYDVKM in the germline V gene. V was clipped by 2 bases and J by 6 bases; unmatched bases: 9. DNA of the CDR3: TGTGCCAGCAGTTTACCCTGGGACAGTCGGCATGGCTACACCTTC. Its protein is CASSLPWDSRHGYTF.

The CDR3 sequence is CASTGGRGEQFF. In DNA, the CDR3 is TGTGCCAGTACGGGCGGGAGGGGTGAGCAGTTCTTC. The J gene is TRBJ2-1, the V gene TRBV19; 9 nucleotides align to TRBD2. Germline CDR1 reads LNHDA; CDR2 reads SQIVND (reference sequence). V trimming: 7 bases; J trimming: 9 bases; junction bases outside the gene matches: 4. The CDR3 is 12 residues long.

This chain links TRBV5-4 with TRBJ2-7, with 8 nucleotides matching TRBD2. With V trimmed by 1 base and J by 1 base, 1 base remained unmatched. Germline V gene data show CDR1 as SGHNT and CDR2 as YYREEE (reference sequence). The CDR3 contains 14 residues. This CDR3 reads CASSLSGGSYEQYF. In DNA, the CDR3 is TGTGCCAGCAGCTTGTCGGGGGGGTCCTACGAGCAGTACTTC.

This chain links TRBV4-2 with TRBJ2-2; no definite D call. Trimming took off 4 bases at V and 5 bases at J, with 8 bases between the two ends. CDR3 length equals 13 residues. Looked up from germline, CDR1 is LGHNA and CDR2 is YNFKEQ. The CDR3 nucleotides are TGTGCCAGCAGCCTCAGAATGACCGGGGAGCTGTTTTTT. Its protein product is CASSLRMTGELFF.

CDR3 coding DNA: TGTGCCAGCAGTCCCTCGAACACCGGGGAGCTGTTTTTT. It specifies CASSPSNTGELFF. V usage is TRBV27 and J usage is TRBJ2-2; D is undetermined. CDR3 length equals 13 residues. Germline assignment: CDR1 MNHEY and CDR2 SMNVEV (reference sequence). With 5 bases removed from V and 0 bases from J, the gap between germline ends came to 4 bases.

The CDR3, as DNA: TGTGCCAGCAGCTTATATTATGTGGGCAGGGGAGTAGATACGCAGTATTTT. Encoded protein: CASSLYYVGRGVDTQYF. The chain recombines TRBV7-8 with TRBJ2-3, with a weak D call TRBD1 (6 bases). The CDR3 runs 17 residues. V was trimmed by 2 bases and J by 5 bases, leaving 20 bases between them. Germline CDR1 SGHVS, CDR2 FQNEAQ. Full variable domain (outside the CDR3, taken from reference TRBV7-8 and TRBJ2-3): GAGVSQSPRYKVAKRGQDVALRCDPISGHVSLFWYQQALGQGPEFLTYFQNEAQLDKSGLPSDRFFAERPEGSVSTLKIQRTQQEDSAVYLCASSLYYVGRGVDTQYFGPGTRLTVL.

The J gene is TRBJ2-1, the V gene TRBV15, with 7 positions matching TRBD2. The CDR3 has 15 residues. V lost 5 bases and J lost 0; bases outside the gene matches: 4. CDR1 and CDR2 (germline): LNHNV, YYDKDF (reference sequence). Here the CDR3 DNA reads TGTGCCACCAGCTCCCGGACTAGCTCCTACAATGAGCAGTTCTTC. This sequence encodes CATSSRTSSYNEQFF. The full variable domain, rest sourced from reference TRBV15 and TRBJ2-1, is DAMVIQNPRYQVTQFGKPVTLSCSQTLNHNVMYWYQQKSSQAPKLLFHYYDKDFNNEADTPDNFQSRRPNTSFCFLDIRSPGLGDTAMYLCATSSRTSSYNEQFFGPGTRLTVL.

This clone appeared once. The rearrangement links TRBV20-1 to TRBJ1-1; D not resolved. CDR3 length: 11 residues. Germline V gives CDR1 DFQATT, CDR2 SNEGSKA (reference sequence). Trimming cost V 8 bases and J 6 bases, with 13 bases left between them. CDR3 bases: TGCAGTCTGAGTTCCCCGGCTGAAGCTTTCTTT. Residues: CSLSSPAEAFF.

V usage is TRBV27 and J usage is TRBJ2-7, with D possibly being TRBD2 (5 bases). The CDR3 extends over 14 amino acids. The V gene lost 0 bases and the J gene lost 4 bases, with 10 bases spanning the gap. Germline CDR1 is MNHEY and CDR2 is SMNVEV (reference sequence). This chain's CDR3 is CASSLSLVFYEQYF. CDR3 in DNA: TGTGCCAGCAGTTTATCACTAGTTTTTTACGAGCAGTACTTC.

J is TRBJ1-2 and V is TRBV5-1; D unclear. The CDR3 has 15 amino acids. Germline lookup yields CDR1 SGHRS and CDR2 YFSETQ. V was cut by 6 bases and J by 8 bases, with 23 bases left in between. The CDR3 region is CASIPAPERLSGYTF. The CDR3 nucleotides are TGCGCCAGCATCCCGGCGCCCGAGAGACTCTCCGGCTACACCTTC.

V is TRBV28 and J is TRBJ2-5, with TRBD2 matching 10 bases. V dropped 2 bases and J dropped 5; count of bases not matched to a gene: 11. The germline V gene encodes CDR1 MDHEN and CDR2 SYDVKM. CDR3 length: 17 residues. CDR3 amino acids: CASSLRVKREGRETQYF. The CDR3, as DNA: TGTGCCAGCAGTTTAAGGGTGAAGCGGGAGGGCCGGGAGACCCAGTACTTC.

The V call is TRBV28, the J call TRBJ1-2, with a tentative D call TRBD1 (6 bases). The CDR3 is 16 amino acids. The V end was cut by 6 bases, the J end by 4 bases, with 21 bases between. Germline V gives CDR1 MDHEN, CDR2 SYDVKM. Written as DNA, the CDR3 is TGTGCCAGCAGACCCCCTGAGGGGACACCGATCTATGGCTACACCTTC. Translating gives CASRPPEGTPIYGYTF.